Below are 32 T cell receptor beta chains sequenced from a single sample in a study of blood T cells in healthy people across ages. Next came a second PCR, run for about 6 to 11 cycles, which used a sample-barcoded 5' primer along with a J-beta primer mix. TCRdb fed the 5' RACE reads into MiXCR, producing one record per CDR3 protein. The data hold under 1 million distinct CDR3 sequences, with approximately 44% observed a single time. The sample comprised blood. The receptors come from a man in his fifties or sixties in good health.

As DNA, the CDR3 is TGCGCCAGCCCTGTACTGAGGGGATCCTACGAGCAGTACTTC. Translated: CASPVLRGSYEQYF. The chain employs TRBV23-1 and TRBJ2-7; D is possibly TRBD1 or TRBD2 (5 bases each). TRBV23-1 counts as an open reading frame of uncertain function. The V end lost 8 bases, the J end lost 1 base, and 15 bases lay between the germline ends. The CDR3 is 14 amino acids.

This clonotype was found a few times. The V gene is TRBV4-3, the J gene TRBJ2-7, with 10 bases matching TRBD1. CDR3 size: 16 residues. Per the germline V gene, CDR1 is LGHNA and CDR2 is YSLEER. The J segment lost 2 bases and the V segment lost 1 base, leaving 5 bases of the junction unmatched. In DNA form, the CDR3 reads TGCGCCAGCAGCCAAGGACAGGGGGCTCTAACCTACGAGCAGTACTTC. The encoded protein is CASSQGQGALTYEQYF.

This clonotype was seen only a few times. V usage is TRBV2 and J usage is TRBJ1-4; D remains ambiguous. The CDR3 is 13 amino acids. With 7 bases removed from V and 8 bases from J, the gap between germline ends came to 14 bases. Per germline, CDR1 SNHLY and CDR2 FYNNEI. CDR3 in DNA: TGTGCCAGCAAGTCCCCTGATGGCGAAAAACTGTTTTTT. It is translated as CASKSPDGEKLFF.

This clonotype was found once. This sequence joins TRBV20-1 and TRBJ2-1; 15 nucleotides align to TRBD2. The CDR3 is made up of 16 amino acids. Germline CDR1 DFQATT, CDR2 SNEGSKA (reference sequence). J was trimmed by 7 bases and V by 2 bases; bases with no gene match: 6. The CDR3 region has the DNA TGCAGTGCTAGATCCCAGGGACTAGCGGGGGGTAATGAGCAGTTCTTC. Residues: CSARSQGLAGGNEQFF.

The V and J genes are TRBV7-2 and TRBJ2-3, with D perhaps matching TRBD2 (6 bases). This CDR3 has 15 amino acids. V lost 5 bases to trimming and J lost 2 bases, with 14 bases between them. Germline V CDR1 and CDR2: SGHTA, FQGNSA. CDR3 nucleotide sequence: TGTGCCAGCAGCCGCAGGAGGGTTTCCACAGATACGCAGTATTTT. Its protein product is CASSRRRVSTDTQYF. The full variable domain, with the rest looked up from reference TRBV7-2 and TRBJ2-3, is GAGVSQSPSNKVTEKGKDVELRCDPISGHTALYWYRQSLGQGLEFLIYFQGNSAPDKSGLPSDRFSAERTGGSVSTLTIQRTQQEDSAVYLCASSRRRVSTDTQYFGPGTRLTVL.

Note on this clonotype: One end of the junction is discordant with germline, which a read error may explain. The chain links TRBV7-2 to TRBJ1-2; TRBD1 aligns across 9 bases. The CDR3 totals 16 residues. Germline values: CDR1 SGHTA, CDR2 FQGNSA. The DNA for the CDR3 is TGCGCCAGCAGCCATGGAACGGGGGACAGGGTGGATGGCTACACCTTC. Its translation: CASSHGTGDRVDGYTF.

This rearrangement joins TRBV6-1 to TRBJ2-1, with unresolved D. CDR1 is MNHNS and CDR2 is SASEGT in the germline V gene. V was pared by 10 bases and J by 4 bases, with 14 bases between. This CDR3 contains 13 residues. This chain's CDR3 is CAIDKGPYNEQFF. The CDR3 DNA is TGTGCCATCGATAAAGGCCCGTACAATGAGCAGTTCTTC.

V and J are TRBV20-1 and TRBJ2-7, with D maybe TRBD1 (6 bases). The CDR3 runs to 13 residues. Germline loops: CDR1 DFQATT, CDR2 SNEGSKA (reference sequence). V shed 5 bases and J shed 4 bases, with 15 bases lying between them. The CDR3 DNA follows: TGCAGTGCTCTAACTCACAGGGCTTACGAGCAGTACTTC. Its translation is CSALTHRAYEQYF.

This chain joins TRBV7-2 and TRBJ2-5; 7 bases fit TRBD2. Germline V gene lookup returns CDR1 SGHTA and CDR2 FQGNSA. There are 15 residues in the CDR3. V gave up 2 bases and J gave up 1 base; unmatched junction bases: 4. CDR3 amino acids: CASSLRRGTQETQYF. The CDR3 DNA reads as TGTGCCAGCAGCTTACGGCGGGGGACCCAAGAGACCCAGTACTTC.

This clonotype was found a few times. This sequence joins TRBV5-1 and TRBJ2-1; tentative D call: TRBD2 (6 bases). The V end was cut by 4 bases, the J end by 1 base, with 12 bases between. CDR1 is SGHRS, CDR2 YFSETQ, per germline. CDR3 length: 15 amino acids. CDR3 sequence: CASSPQEGSYNEQFF. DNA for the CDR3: TGCGCCAGCAGCCCCCAGGAGGGTTCCTACAATGAGCAGTTCTTC.

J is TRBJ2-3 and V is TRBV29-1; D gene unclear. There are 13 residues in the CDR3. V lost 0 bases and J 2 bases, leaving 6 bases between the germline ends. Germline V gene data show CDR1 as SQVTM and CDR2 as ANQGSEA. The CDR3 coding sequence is TGCAGCGTTGAAGACTTGCCCACAGATACGCAGTATTTT. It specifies CSVEDLPTDTQYF.

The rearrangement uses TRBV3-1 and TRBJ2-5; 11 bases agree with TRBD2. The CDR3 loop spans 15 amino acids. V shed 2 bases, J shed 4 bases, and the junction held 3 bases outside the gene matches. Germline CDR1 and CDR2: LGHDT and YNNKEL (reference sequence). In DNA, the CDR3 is TGTGCCAGCAGCCAAATCCTAGCGGGGGGAGAGACCCAGTACTTC. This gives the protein CASSQILAGGETQYF.

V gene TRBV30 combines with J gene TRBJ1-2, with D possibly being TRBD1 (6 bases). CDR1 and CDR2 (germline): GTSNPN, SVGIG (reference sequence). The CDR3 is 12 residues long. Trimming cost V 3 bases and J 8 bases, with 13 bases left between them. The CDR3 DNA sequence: TGTGCCTGGAGCTTGGGGGCGGGGGGCTACACCTTC. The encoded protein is CAWSLGAGGYTF.

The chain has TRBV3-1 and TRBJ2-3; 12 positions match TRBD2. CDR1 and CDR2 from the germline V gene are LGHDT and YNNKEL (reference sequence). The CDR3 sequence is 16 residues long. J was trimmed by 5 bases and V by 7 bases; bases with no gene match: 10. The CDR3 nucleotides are TGTGCCAGCAACTCACTAGCGGGGGGTACTAAAGATACGCAGTATTTT. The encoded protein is CASNSLAGGTKDTQYF.

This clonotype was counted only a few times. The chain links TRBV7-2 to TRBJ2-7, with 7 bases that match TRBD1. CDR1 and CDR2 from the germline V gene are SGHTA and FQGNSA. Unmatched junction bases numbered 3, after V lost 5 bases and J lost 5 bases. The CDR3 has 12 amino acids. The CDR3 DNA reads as TGTGCCAGCAGCACGACAGGGAACGAGCAGTACTTC. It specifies CASSTTGNEQYF.

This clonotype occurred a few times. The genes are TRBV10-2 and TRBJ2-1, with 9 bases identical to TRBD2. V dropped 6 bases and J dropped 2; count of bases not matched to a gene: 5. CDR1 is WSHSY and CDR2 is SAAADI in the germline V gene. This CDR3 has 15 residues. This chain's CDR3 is CASSQIAGAYNEQFF. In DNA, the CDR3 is TGCGCCAGCAGCCAAATAGCGGGGGCCTACAATGAGCAGTTCTTC.

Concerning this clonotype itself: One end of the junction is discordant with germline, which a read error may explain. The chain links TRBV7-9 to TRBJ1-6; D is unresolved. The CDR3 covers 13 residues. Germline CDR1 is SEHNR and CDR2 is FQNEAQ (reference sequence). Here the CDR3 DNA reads TGTGCCAGCAGCTTAGCCGGCGACTCACCCCCCCACTTT. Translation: CASSLAGDSPPHF.

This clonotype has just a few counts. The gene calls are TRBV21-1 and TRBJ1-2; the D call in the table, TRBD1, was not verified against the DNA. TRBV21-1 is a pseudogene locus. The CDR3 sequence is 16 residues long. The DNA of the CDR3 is TGTGCCAGCAGCAACTACAGGGCTGGATCTAACTATGGCTACACCTTC. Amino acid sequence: CASSNYRAGSNYGYTF.

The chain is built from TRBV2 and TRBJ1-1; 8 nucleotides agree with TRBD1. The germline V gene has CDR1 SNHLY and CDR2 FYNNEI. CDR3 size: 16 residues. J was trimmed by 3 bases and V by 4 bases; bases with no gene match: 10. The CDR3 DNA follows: TGTGCCAGCAGTGGAGCGGCCAGGGGGCTGGACACTGAAGCTTTCTTT. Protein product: CASSGAARGLDTEAFF.

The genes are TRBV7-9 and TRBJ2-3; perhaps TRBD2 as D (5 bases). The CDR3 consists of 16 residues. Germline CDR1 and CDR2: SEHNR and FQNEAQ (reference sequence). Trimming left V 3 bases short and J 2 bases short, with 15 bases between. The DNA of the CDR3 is TGTGCCAGCAGCTTGCAGCTAGCAGGAGTCACAGATACGCAGTATTTT. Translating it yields CASSLQLAGVTDTQYF.

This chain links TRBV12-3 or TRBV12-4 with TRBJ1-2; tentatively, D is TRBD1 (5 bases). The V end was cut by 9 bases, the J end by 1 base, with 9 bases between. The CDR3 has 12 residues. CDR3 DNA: TGTGCCAGTAAGGGACTTAACTATGGCTACACCTTC. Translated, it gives CASKGLNYGYTF.

The CDR3 here is CASSDGTASTDTQYF. The CDR3 region has the DNA TGTGCCAGCAGCGACGGGACCGCTAGCACAGATACGCAGTATTTT. V usage is TRBV9 and J usage is TRBJ2-3; D tentatively fits TRBD1 or TRBD2 (5 bases each). The length of the CDR3 is 15 residues. Germline V gene sequence: CDR1 SGDLS, CDR2 YYNGEE. The ends were cut back, 3 bases at V and 0 bases at J, with 11 bases in the middle.

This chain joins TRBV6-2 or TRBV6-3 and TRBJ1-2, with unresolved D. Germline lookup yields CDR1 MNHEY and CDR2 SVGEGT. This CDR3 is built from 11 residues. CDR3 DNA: TGTGCTTCCGGGACTAACTATGGCTACACCTTC. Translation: CASGTNYGYTF.

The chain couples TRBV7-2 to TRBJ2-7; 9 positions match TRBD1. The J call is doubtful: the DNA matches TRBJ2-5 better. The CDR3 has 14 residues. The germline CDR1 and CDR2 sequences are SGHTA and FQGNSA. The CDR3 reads CASSFGTGIVTQYF. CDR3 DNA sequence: TGTGCCAGCAGCTTTGGGACAGGGATTGTGACCCAGTACTTC.

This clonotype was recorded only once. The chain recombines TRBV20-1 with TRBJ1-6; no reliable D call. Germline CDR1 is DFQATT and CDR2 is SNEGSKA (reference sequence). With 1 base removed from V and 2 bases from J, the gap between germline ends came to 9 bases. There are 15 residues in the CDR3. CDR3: CSARARRAYNSPLHF. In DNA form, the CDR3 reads TGCAGTGCTAGAGCGAGAAGGGCCTATAATTCACCCCTCCACTTT.

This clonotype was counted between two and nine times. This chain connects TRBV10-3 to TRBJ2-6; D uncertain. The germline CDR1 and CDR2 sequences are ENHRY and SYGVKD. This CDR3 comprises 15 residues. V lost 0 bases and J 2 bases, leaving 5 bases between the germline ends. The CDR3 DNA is TGTGCCATCAGTGAGTCCCGACCTGGGGCCAACGTCCTGACTTTC. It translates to CAISESRPGANVLTF.

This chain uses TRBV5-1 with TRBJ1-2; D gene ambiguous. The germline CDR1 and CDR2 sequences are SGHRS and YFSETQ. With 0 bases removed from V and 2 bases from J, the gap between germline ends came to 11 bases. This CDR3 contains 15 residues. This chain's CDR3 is CASSLVPLMNYGYTF. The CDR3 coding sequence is TGCGCCAGCAGCTTGGTTCCGTTGATGAACTATGGCTACACCTTC.

The DNA for the CDR3 is TGCGCCAGCAGGTTTGCCACAGGCCGTAATGAAAAACTGTTTTTT. It codes for CASRFATGRNEKLFF. This chain uses TRBV5-1 with TRBJ1-4; D is perhaps TRBD1 (5 bases). CDR3 length: 15 residues. Trimming left V 5 bases short and J 4 bases short, with 15 bases between. CDR1 is SGHRS and CDR2 is YFSETQ in the germline V gene.

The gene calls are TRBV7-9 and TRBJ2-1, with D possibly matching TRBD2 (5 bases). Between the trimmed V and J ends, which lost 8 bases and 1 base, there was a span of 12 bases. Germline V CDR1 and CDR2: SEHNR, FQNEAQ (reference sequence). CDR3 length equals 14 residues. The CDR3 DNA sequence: TGTGCCAGCTATAGCGATCCTTCCTACAATGAGCAGTTCTTC. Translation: CASYSDPSYNEQFF.

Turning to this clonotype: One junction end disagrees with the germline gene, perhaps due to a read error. CDR3 loop: CDSSRYGTGPYEQYF. In DNA, the CDR3 is TGTGACAGCAGTCGGTACGGGACAGGGCCCTACGAGCAGTACTTC. The chain employs TRBV6-5 and TRBJ2-7, with 9 bases that match TRBD1. Germline assignment: CDR1 MNHEY and CDR2 SVGAGI. The CDR3 length is 15 residues.

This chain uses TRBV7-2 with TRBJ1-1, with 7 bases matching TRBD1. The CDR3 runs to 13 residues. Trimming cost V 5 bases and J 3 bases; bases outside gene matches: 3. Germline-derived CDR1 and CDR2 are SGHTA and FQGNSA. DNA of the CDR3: TGTGCCAGCAGCCCAGACAGGGACACTGAAGCTTTCTTT. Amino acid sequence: CASSPDRDTEAFF.

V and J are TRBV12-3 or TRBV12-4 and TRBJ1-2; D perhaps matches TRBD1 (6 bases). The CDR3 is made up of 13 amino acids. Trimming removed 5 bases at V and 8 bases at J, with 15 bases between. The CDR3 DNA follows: TGTGCCAGCAGTGCCCCACAGGGTCGGGGCTACACCTTC. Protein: CASSAPQGRGYTF.